This T cell receptor (beta chain) emerged from a study of T cell repertoires in cytomegalovirus infection. With regard to this clonotype: Its antigen is unknown.

There are 17 residues in the CDR3. Trimming took 0 bases from V and 0 from J, leaving 12 bases between them. Germline assignment: CDR1 MGHRA and CDR2 YSYEKL. In TCRdb, the reads were re-called with MiXCR into one record per CDR3 protein. The sample gives about 830,000 distinct CDR3 sequences, 30% to 35% of which show up once; around an eighth is in the top ten. The sequences come from cultured CD8+ T cells from PBMCs, collected from culture after CMV antigen stimulation. This receptor was taken from a human donor in good health (CMV status not recorded). Some clones in this sample may be carry-over from other donors' samples. V usage is TRBV4-1 and J usage is TRBJ1-5, with D hard to call. CDR3: CASSQDPPSDSNQPQHF. The CDR3 DNA sequence: TGCGCCAGCAGCCAAGATCCCCCATCGGATAGCAATCAGCCCCAGCATTTT.